One and the same sample provided the 9 T cell receptor beta chains below, sequenced in a study of regulatory T cells in long-lasting Graves disease. Specified time point: persistent/refractory GD, antithyroid drugs over 5 years with positive TRAb. With RNA extracted from PBMCs as input, the TCR library was made. To make TCR beta libraries, researchers used iRepertoire HTBI primers and Arm-PCR of CDR3 regions. TCRdb processed the multiplex PCR reads anew with MiXCR; each CDR3 protein has one entry. The profile shows hundreds of thousands of distinct CDR3 sequences, around 21% of them singletons. This specimen was peripheral blood mononuclear cells (PBMCs), taken when the disease was refractory, from a patient treated with antithyroid drugs. These receptors came from a female donor with Graves disease.

Ten or more counts support this clonotype. The rearrangement joins TRBV27 to TRBJ1-2, with D tentatively TRBD1 (6 bases). The CDR3 runs 14 residues. The V gene's germline CDR1 is MNHEY and CDR2 SMNVEV (reference sequence). Deletions cut 6 bases from V and 2 bases from J, with 13 bases between. CDR3 region: CASSATGTNYGYTF. The CDR3 nucleotides read TGTGCCAGCAGCGCAACAGGGACCAACTATGGCTACACCTTC.

This clonotype came up many times. The chain uses TRBV2 and TRBJ1-1; D is possibly TRBD1 (6 bases). The CDR3 is 10 residues long. Germline V gene sequence: CDR1 SNHLY, CDR2 FYNNEI. V lost 10 bases, J lost 4 bases, and 7 bases lay in between. CDR3 in amino acids: CAIRGTEAFF. The CDR3 DNA sequence: TGTGCCATCAGGGGCACTGAAGCTTTCTTT.

Only a few counts were recorded for this clonotype. The chain couples TRBV28 to TRBJ2-3, with D unclear. Germline V CDR1 and CDR2: MDHEN, SYDVKM. This CDR3 is 12 amino acids long. The germline V and J ends were trimmed by 3 bases and 6 bases, with 7 bases remaining between them. CDR3 region: CASSFGADTQYF. CDR3 in DNA: TGTGCCAGCAGTTTTGGCGCGGATACGCAGTATTTT.

This clonotype was detected a few times. The gene calls are TRBV5-4 and TRBJ2-7; weak D call: TRBD2 (5 bases). Trimming pared 4 bases from V and 2 bases from J, leaving 13 bases between. This CDR3 has 14 residues. Germline V lookup: CDR1 SGHNT, CDR2 YYREEE (reference sequence). CDR3 protein: CASSPGAVPYEQYF. The CDR3 DNA sequence: TGTGCCAGCAGCCCCGGAGCGGTACCCTACGAGCAGTACTTC.

In this sample, this clonotype turned up a few times. The V and J genes are TRBV9 and TRBJ1-2; the D is unclear. The CDR3 runs to 14 residues. Trimming removed 2 bases at V and 3 bases at J, with 11 bases between. Looked up from germline, CDR1 is SGDLS and CDR2 is YYNGEE. The CDR3 DNA reads TGTGCCAGCAGCGTTCAAGGTTGGGACTATGGCTACACCTTC. Encoded protein: CASSVQGWDYGYTF.

This clonotype was recorded many times. V usage is TRBV20-1 and J usage is TRBJ2-5; D uncertain. Trimming cost V 1 base and J 2 bases, with 14 bases left between them. Germline loops: CDR1 DFQATT, CDR2 SNEGSKA (reference sequence). This CDR3 contains 15 residues. The CDR3 reads CSARGAIRIQETQYF. In nucleotides, the CDR3 is TGCAGTGCTAGAGGAGCGATTAGAATTCAAGAGACCCAGTACTTC.

The V and J genes are TRBV29-1 and TRBJ2-7; 10 nucleotides agree with TRBD1. Per germline, CDR1 SQVTM and CDR2 ANQGSEA. The CDR3 is made up of 13 amino acids. V dropped 5 bases and J dropped 7; count of bases not matched to a gene: 8. This CDR3 reads CSVFSTGGSEQYF. DNA for the CDR3: TGCAGCGTTTTTTCGACAGGGGGCTCGGAGCAGTACTTC.

J is TRBJ2-7 and V is TRBV13, with 8 bases matching TRBD1. This CDR3 has 15 residues. V lost 2 bases to trimming and J lost 0 bases; unmatched junction nucleotides: 3. Germline CDR1 reads PRHDT; CDR2 reads FYEKMQ (reference sequence). Here the CDR3 reads CASSLRQGSSYEQYF. The CDR3 DNA reads as TGTGCCAGCAGCTTAAGACAGGGGAGCTCCTACGAGCAGTACTTC.

This clonotype showed up just once. The chain joins TRBV7-9 to TRBJ2-3, with unresolved D. CDR3 size: 11 residues. Between the trimmed V and J ends, which lost 7 bases and 10 bases, there was a span of 12 bases. The germline gives CDR1 SEHNR, CDR2 FQNEAQ (reference sequence). As DNA, the CDR3 is TGTGCCAGCACCACGACTGGTCCGCAGTATTTT. Its translation is CASTTTGPQYF.